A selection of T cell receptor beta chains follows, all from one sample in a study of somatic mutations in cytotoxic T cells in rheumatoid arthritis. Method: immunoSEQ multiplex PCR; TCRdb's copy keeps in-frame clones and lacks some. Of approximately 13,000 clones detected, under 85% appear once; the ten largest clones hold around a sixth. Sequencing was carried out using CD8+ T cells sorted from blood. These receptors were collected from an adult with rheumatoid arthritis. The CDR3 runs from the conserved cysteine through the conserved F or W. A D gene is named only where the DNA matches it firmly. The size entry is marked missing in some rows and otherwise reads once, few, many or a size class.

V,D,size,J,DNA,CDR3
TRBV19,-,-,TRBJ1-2,TGTGCCAGTAGTATAGACAGGGTCGGGTATGGCTACACCTTC,CASSIDRVGYGYTF
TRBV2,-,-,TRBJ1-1,TGTGCCAGCAGTGGACCTGAAGCTTTCTTT,CASSGPEAFF
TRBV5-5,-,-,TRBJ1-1,TGTGCCAGCAGCTTGGTAGCAGGGGAAGTCACTGAAGCTTTCTTT,CASSLVAGEVTEAFF
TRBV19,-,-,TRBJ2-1,TGTGCCAGTAGTAGCACCAGGGAGTCCTCCTACAATGAGCAGTTCTTC,CASSSTRESSYNEQFF
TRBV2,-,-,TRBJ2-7,TGTGCCAGCAGGTATACTAGAGCCTACGAGCAGTACTTC,CASRYTRAYEQYF
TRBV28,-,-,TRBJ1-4,TGTGCCAGCAGTTTAGCGCAGACTAATGAAAAACTGTTTTTT,CASSLAQTNEKLFF
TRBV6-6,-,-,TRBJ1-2,TGTGCCAGCAGTTCCTACCAGGGGACTTGGGGCTACACCTTC,CASSSYQGTWGYTF
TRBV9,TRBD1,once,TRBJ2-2,TGTGCCAGCAGCGCGACAGGGCCCACCGGGGAGCTGTTTTTT,CASSATGPTGELFF
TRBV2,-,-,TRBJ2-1,TGTGCCAGCAGGTACGGCGGTTCCTACAATGAGCAGTTCTTC,CASRYGGSYNEQFF
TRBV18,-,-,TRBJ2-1,TGTGCCAGCTCACCTTCGGGTAATGAGCAGTTCTTC,CASSPSGNEQFF
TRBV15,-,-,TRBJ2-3,TGTGCCACCAGCCCCCTCCCCGGGCACTCCACAGATACGCAGTATTTT,CATSPLPGHSTDTQYF
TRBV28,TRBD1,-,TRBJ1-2,TGTGCCAGCAGTTTATTAGGACAGGGGTTGGACTATGGCTACACCTTC,CASSLLGQGLDYGYTF
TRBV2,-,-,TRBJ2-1,TGTGCCAGCAGTCCTAACTACAATGAGCAGTTCTTC,CASSPNYNEQFF
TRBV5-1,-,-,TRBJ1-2,TGCGCCAGCAGCTTGTATACCCAGGGTCGCAATGGCTACACCTTC,CASSLYTQGRNGYTF
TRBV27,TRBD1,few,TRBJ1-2,TGTGCCAGCAGTTTACAGGGGGCGCGGAACTATGGCTACACCTTC,CASSLQGARNYGYTF
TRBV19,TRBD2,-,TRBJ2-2,TGTGCCAGTAGTATTCCCGCGGGGGGACAGAACACCGGGGAGCTGTTTTTT,CASSIPAGGQNTGELFF
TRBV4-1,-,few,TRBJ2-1,TGCGCCAGCAGCCAAGTTGTTACGGGTCCATACAATGAGCAGTTCTTC,CASSQVVTGPYNEQFF
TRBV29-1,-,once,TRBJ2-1,TGCAGCGCCGGGACCCCATTAGATGAGCAGTTCTTC,CSAGTPLDEQFF
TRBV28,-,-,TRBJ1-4,TGTGCCAGCAGTTTATTGGCCAGCCGGGGACTGTTTTTT,CASSLLASRGLFF
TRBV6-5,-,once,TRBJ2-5,TGTGCCAGCAGTCACAGGGGGAGCGGGGAAGAGACCCAGTACTTC,CASSHRGSGEETQYF
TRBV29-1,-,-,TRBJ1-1,TGCAGCGGCACACTACCGAACACTGAAGCTTTCTTT,CSGTLPNTEAFF
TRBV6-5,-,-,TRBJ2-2,TGTGCCAGCAGTTGGGGACGGGTGAACACCGGGGAGCTGTTTTTT,CASSWGRVNTGELFF
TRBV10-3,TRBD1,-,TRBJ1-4,TGTGCCATCAGTGCAGGGGGTATCGATGATGAAAAACTGTTTTTT,CAISAGGIDDEKLFF
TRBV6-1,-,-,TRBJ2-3,TGTGCCAGCAGTGAAATAGGGGGCACAGATACGCAGTATTTT,CASSEIGGTDTQYF
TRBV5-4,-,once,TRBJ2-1,TGTGCCAGCAGCTTCGGGAATGAGCAGTTCTTC,CASSFGNEQFF
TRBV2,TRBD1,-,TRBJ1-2,TGTGCCAGCTTCCCGGGACAGGTGAACTATGGCTACACCTTC,CASFPGQVNYGYTF
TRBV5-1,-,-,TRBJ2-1,TGCGCCAGCAGCTCAACAGGGTACAATGAGCAGTTCTTC,CASSSTGYNEQFF
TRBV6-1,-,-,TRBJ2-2,TGTGCCATCCGGGGGTGGGGCACCGGGGAGCTGTTTTTT,CAIRGWGTGELFF
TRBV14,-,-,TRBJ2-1,TGTGCCAGCATGGGAGGAGGGGGCCCCTACAATGAGCAGTTCTTC,CASMGGGGPYNEQFF
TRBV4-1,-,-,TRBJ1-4,TGCGCCAGCAGCCAAGAGGGCAGGACTACGGAAAAACTGTTTTTT,CASSQEGRTTEKLFF
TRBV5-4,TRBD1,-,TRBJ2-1,TGTGCCAGCAGCCCTCAGGGGGCGTATGAGCAGTTCTTC,CASSPQGAYEQFF
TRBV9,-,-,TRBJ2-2,TGTGCCAGCAGCGTAGGGGGGGGGCGCAGCACCGGGGAGCTGTTTTTT,CASSVGGGRSTGELFF
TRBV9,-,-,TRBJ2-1,TGTGCCAGCAACGGTGGGGGCCGCTCCTACAATGAGCAGTTCTTC,CASNGGGRSYNEQFF
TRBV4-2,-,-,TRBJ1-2,TGTGCCAGCAGCCAAGCCACAGGCTCGCATAAATATGGCTACACCTTC,CASSQATGSHKYGYTF
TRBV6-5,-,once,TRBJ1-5,TGTGCCAGCAGCGTAGAGGGGGGAGGAAATCAGCCCCAGCATTTT,CASSVEGGGNQPQHF
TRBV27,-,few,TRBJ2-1,TGTGCCAGCAGTTCAGAGGGGCCGAACAATGAGCAGTTCTTC,CASSSEGPNNEQFF
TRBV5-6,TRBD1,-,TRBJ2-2,TGTGCCAGCATCCCGCAGGGGGCCGGCGGGGAGCTGTTTTTT,CASIPQGAGGELFF
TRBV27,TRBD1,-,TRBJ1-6,TGTGCCAGCAGCCGATCAACAGGGGACTCCTATAATTCACCCCTCCACTTT,CASSRSTGDSYNSPLHF
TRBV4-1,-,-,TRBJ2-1,TGCGCCAGCAGCCAAGATTCCTCCTACAATGAGCAGTTCTTC,CASSQDSSYNEQFF
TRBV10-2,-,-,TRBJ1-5,TGCGCCAGCAGTGAGGGTGTAGCCACTGGGGAGCCCCAGCATTTT,CASSEGVATGEPQHF